This T cell receptor beta chain originates from a study of T cell responses to AZD1222 COVID-19 vaccine. Study-wide results and caveats: Nearly half of spike-specific TCRs reportedly go after variant regions that carry no mutations. An increase in Spike-specific TCR breadth and depth was observed after two AZD1222 doses. Just six people given AZD1222 tested seropositive at baseline. Spike-spanning, vaccine-associated CD4 TCRs were dominant at 160-218 and 743-854.

The data were produced by immunoSEQ multiplex PCR, yet TCRdb's version contains in-frame clones alone and is incomplete. The data show some 99,000 clones, nearly 90% seen once. A remark on this clone: Its specificity is not known.

The specimen was peripheral blood, collected on day 0 of MenACWY control vaccination. This sequence originates from an adult in good health.

The CDR3 is CAISESTLGGTEAFF. In DNA, the CDR3 is TGTGCCATCAGTGAGTCGACTCTAGGAGGGACCGAAGCTTTCTTT. The V gene is TRBV10-3, the J gene TRBJ1-1, with a possible D match to TRBD1 (5 bases). The CDR3 has 15 residues. Germline assignment: CDR1 ENHRY and CDR2 SYGVKD. V was clipped by 0 bases and J by 8 bases, with 16 bases between them.